The 13 T cell receptor beta chains below come from one sample, sequenced in a study of cytomegalovirus exposure and HLA in healthy donors. Primers for the PCR totalled 60 Vbeta and 13 Jbeta. Here immunoSEQ multiplex PCR was the method, and the copy in TCRdb shows in-frame clones only, minus some. Of about 160,000 clones listed, roughly 80% were seen once; the top ten hold 1.3%. The sequencing input was PBMCs. Receptors originate from a man aged 50-60 years in good health and CMV-seropositive.

The rearrangement links TRBV11-2 to TRBJ2-7, with 9 bases identical to TRBD2. The junction had 9 bases not matched to a gene; V was cut back by 6 bases and J by 0 bases. Germline V gene lookup returns CDR1 SGHAT and CDR2 FQNNGV. The CDR3 has 16 residues. The CDR3 DNA reads TGTGCCAGCAGAAAAGCGGGGGGCGACGGCTCCTACGAGCAGTACTTC. Its protein is CASRKAGGDGSYEQYF.

The V gene is TRBV4-2, the J gene TRBJ1-4, with D perhaps TRBD1 (5 bases). V lost 7 bases and J lost 7, with 16 bases in between. Germline loops: CDR1 LGHNA, CDR2 YNFKEQ. This CDR3 has 14 residues. CDR3 sequence (DNA): TGTGCCAGCATCAAAACAAGACAGACTGAAAAACTGTTTTTT. It is translated as CASIKTRQTEKLFF.

The chain employs TRBV6-5 and TRBJ1-6; D ambiguous. Germline loops: CDR1 MNHEY, CDR2 SVGAGI. This CDR3 is built from 14 residues. Trimming cost V 8 bases and J 15 bases, with 23 bases left between them. The CDR3 nucleotides read TGTGCCAGCCATGGGAGGGCACCGCCCCTGCGCCTCCACTTT. Amino acids: CASHGRAPPLRLHF.

This clone was detected only once. V usage is TRBV19 and J usage is TRBJ2-4, with 12 bases matching TRBD1. This CDR3 region has 16 residues. With V trimmed by 10 bases and J by 2 bases, 9 bases remained unmatched. CDR1 is LNHDA, CDR2 SQIVND, per germline (reference sequence). The CDR3: CATEPGTGGTKNIQYF. The CDR3 nucleotides are TGTGCCACCGAGCCGGGGACAGGGGGCACCAAAAACATTCAGTACTTC.

The J gene is TRBJ1-1, the V gene TRBV7-9; D is undetermined. CDR3 length: 14 residues. V lost 1 base and J lost 5, with 11 bases in between. Germline CDR1 and CDR2: SEHNR and FQNEAQ (reference sequence). CDR3 in amino acids: CASSLELTRTEAFF. CDR3 sequence (DNA): TGTGCCAGCAGCTTAGAGCTAACTAGAACTGAAGCTTTCTTT. The variable domain in full, completed from reference TRBV7-9 and TRBJ1-1, reads DTGVSQNPRHKITKRGQNVTFRCDPISEHNRLYWYRQTLGQGPEFLTYFQNEAQLEKSRLLSDRFSAERPKGSFSTLEIQRTEQGDSAMYLCASSLELTRTEAFFGQGTRLTVV.

V is TRBV6-1 and J is TRBJ1-5; 7 nucleotides agree with TRBD1. CDR1 MNHNS and CDR2 SASEGT come from the germline V gene. This CDR3 spans 15 amino acids. Trimming cost V 6 bases and J 2 bases; bases outside gene matches: 7. The CDR3 DNA is TGTGCCAGCAGCTCCACAGGGGACCGCAATCAGCCCCAGCATTTT. Translation: CASSSTGDRNQPQHF.

The gene calls are TRBV27 and TRBJ1-5, with D uncertain. The ends were cut back, 0 bases at V and 7 bases at J, with 13 bases in the middle. The CDR3 totals 15 residues. Germline assignment: CDR1 MNHEY and CDR2 SMNVEV (reference sequence). The CDR3 coding sequence is TGTGCCAGCAGTTTATCGAAAGCCCAAATACAGCCCCAGCATTTT. It specifies CASSLSKAQIQPQHF.

The chain recombines TRBV2 with TRBJ1-2; possibly TRBD1 for D (5 bases). Germline V gene lookup returns CDR1 SNHLY and CDR2 FYNNEI. The V end was cut by 3 bases, the J end by 1 base, with 12 bases between. The CDR3 is 15 residues long. The CDR3 loop is CASSETALLNYGYTF. The CDR3 bases are TGTGCCAGCAGTGAGACAGCGCTTCTTAACTATGGCTACACCTTC.

The chain employs TRBV28 and TRBJ2-3; D uncertain. This CDR3 is built from 12 residues. CDR1 is MDHEN, CDR2 SYDVKM, per germline. V shed 5 bases and J shed 2 bases, with 5 bases lying between them. CDR3 DNA sequence: TGTGCCAGCAGTCAGGTCACAGATACGCAGTATTTT. This gives the protein CASSQVTDTQYF.

This chain joins TRBV7-3 and TRBJ2-5; TRBD2 matches at 7 bases. The CDR3 length is 14 residues. Per the germline V gene, CDR1 is SGHTA and CDR2 is FQGTGA. The V gene end was trimmed by 3 bases and the J gene end by 5 bases; junction bases not matched to a gene: 6. The CDR3 loop reads CASSLGGTSETQYF. In DNA, the CDR3 is TGTGCCAGCAGCTTGGGGGGGACTTCCGAGACCCAGTACTTC.

The chain employs TRBV18 and TRBJ2-1, with D maybe TRBD2 (5 bases). The CDR3 is 19 residues long. V was trimmed by 1 base and J by 0 bases, leaving 19 bases between them. CDR1 and CDR2 from the germline V gene are KGHSH and LQKENI. The CDR3 DNA follows: TGTGCCAGCTCACCACGGGTTCGCTTTGACGGGGACTCCTACAATGAGCAGTTCTTC. It yields the protein CASSPRVRFDGDSYNEQFF.

The chain has TRBV14 and TRBJ2-3; the D gene is possibly TRBD2 (6 bases). Looked up from germline, CDR1 is SGHDN and CDR2 is FVKESK. The CDR3 is 11 amino acids. Trimming removed 10 bases from V and 7 bases from J, with 12 bases in between. The CDR3 DNA sequence: TGTGCCACCTCGCGGGGAAATACGCAGTATTTT. It specifies CATSRGNTQYF. The whole variable domain, remainder taken from reference TRBV14 and TRBJ2-3, is EAGVTQFPSHSVIEKGQTVTLRCDPISGHDNLYWYRRVMGKEIKFLLHFVKESKQDESGMPNNRFLAERTGGTYSTLKVQPAELEDSGVYFCATSRGNTQYFGPGTRLTVL.

This chain links TRBV6-5 with TRBJ2-6, with 7 bases fitting TRBD1. This CDR3 is built from 16 residues. V shed 4 bases and J 0 bases; nucleotides not matched to a gene: 3. Germline V gene sequence: CDR1 MNHEY, CDR2 SVGAGI. The chain's CDR3 is CASSFAGGSGANVLTF. Written as DNA, the CDR3 is TGTGCCAGCAGTTTCGCAGGGGGCTCTGGGGCCAACGTCCTGACTTTC.